The 29 T cell receptor beta chains in this list originate from one sample, sequenced in a study of glioma-infiltrating T cells after dendritic cell vaccination. Assay used: immunoSEQ multiplex PCR; TCRdb lists only in-frame clones, some missing. The table includes about 87,000 clones, 85% to 90% detected once. The sequencing here drew on blood, taken before dendritic cell vaccination. These receptors were taken from a human donor with glioblastoma.

The V call is TRBV5-1, the J call TRBJ1-2, with TRBD1 matching over 10 bases. After removal of 0 bases from V and 7 bases from J, the junction contained 6 bases not matched to a gene. The CDR3 spans 15 residues. CDR1 is SGHRS, CDR2 YFSETQ, per germline. This chain's CDR3 is CASSLDGTGAVGYTF. DNA of the CDR3: TGCGCCAGCAGCTTGGACGGGACAGGGGCTGTTGGCTACACCTTC.

This chain connects TRBV6-5 to TRBJ2-7, with no clear D. Germline CDR1 is MNHEY and CDR2 is SVGAGI. V lost 4 bases to trimming and J lost 7 bases, with 11 bases between them. The CDR3 is made up of 12 amino acids. Written as DNA, the CDR3 is TGTGCCAGCAGTTCTCGGGTGAGGGAGCAGTACTTC. Translation gives CASSSRVREQYF.

The chain links TRBV2 to TRBJ2-7, with 11 bases fitting TRBD2. Germline V gene data show CDR1 as SNHLY and CDR2 as FYNNEI. Losses at the gene ends were 0 bases for V and 9 bases for J; bases not matched to a gene: 7. The CDR3 length is 15 residues. The CDR3 bases are TGTGCCAGCAGTGAAGCGGGGCTAGCGGGGGGACGGCAGTACTTC. It specifies CASSEAGLAGGRQYF.

This chain connects TRBV7-9 to TRBJ1-1; no reliable D call. Trimming stripped 2 bases from V and 1 base from J, with 8 bases between. CDR1 is SEHNR and CDR2 is FQNEAQ in the germline V gene (reference sequence). The CDR3 runs 14 residues. The CDR3 here is CASSLHAGNTEAFF. The DNA for the CDR3 is TGTGCCAGCAGCTTACACGCAGGGAACACTGAAGCTTTCTTT. The full variable domain, its missing parts supplied by reference TRBV7-9 and TRBJ1-1, is DTGVSQNPRHKITKRGQNVTFRCDPISEHNRLYWYRQTLGQGPEFLTYFQNEAQLEKSRLLSDRFSAERPKGSFSTLEIQRTEQGDSAMYLCASSLHAGNTEAFFGQGTRLTVV.

This clone was detected only a few times. The rearrangement links TRBV7-2 to TRBJ2-5; no reliable D call. The closer fit of TRBJ2-7 to the DNA end suggests the J call may be wrong. Germline CDR1 is SGHTA and CDR2 is FQGNSA. The CDR3 contains 11 residues. Here the CDR3 reads CASSRSYEQYF. The CDR3 nucleotides are TGTGCCAGCAGCCGATCCTACGAGCAGTACTTC.

V gene TRBV5-1 combines with J gene TRBJ2-1; D is possibly TRBD2 (6 bases). The ends were cut back, 0 bases at V and 9 bases at J, with 22 bases in the middle. The CDR3 covers 17 residues. Germline CDR1 SGHRS, CDR2 YFSETQ. The DNA for the CDR3 is TGCGCCAGCAGCTTGGCGGGCGGGGCCCAGGGCCTTAGTGAGCAGTTCTTC. Its protein is CASSLAGGAQGLSEQFF.

As concerns this clone: Mismatch with germline at one junction end may stem from a read error. The V gene is TRBV5-6, the J gene TRBJ2-7, with TRBD2 matching over 7 bases. CDR1 and CDR2 (germline): SGHDT, YYEEEE. The CDR3 is made up of 12 amino acids. CDR3: CASSSFPGGEVF. CDR3 DNA: TGTGCCAGCAGCTCCTTTCCGGGAGGCGAAGTGTTC.

The chain links TRBV23-1 to TRBJ2-7; TRBD2 matches 14 bases. TRBV23-1 is labeled an ORF, and its function is uncertain. The CDR3 consists of 20 residues. V gave up 0 bases and J gave up 3 bases; unmatched junction bases: 13. CDR3: CASSQSLGLAGVTGGYEQYF. CDR3 DNA: TGCGCCAGCAGTCAATCGTTGGGACTAGCGGGAGTCACGGGAGGCTACGAGCAGTACTTC.

This chain joins TRBV7-8 and TRBJ2-1, with a tentative D call TRBD2 (5 bases). The length of the CDR3 is 14 residues. Trimming stripped 5 bases from V and 3 bases from J, with 11 bases between. Germline CDR1 reads SGHVS; CDR2 reads FQNEAQ. CDR3 sequence: CASSPPGIYNEQFF. The CDR3 DNA reads TGTGCCAGCAGCCCGCCGGGAATCTACAATGAGCAGTTCTTC.

This rearrangement joins TRBV20-1 to TRBJ2-1; D unclear. Trimming removed 6 bases at V and 8 bases at J, with 11 bases between. CDR1 is DFQATT, CDR2 SNEGSKA, per germline (reference sequence). CDR3 length: 11 amino acids. The DNA of the CDR3 is TGCAGTGCCCAGACTGTCTATGAGCAGTTCTTC. Its protein is CSAQTVYEQFF.

V is TRBV27 and J is TRBJ1-3; weak D call: TRBD1 (6 bases). This CDR3 contains 15 residues. The V gene's germline CDR1 is MNHEY and CDR2 SMNVEV (reference sequence). Trimming took 2 bases from V and 0 from J, leaving 8 bases between them. Written as DNA, the CDR3 is TGTGCCAGCAGTTTAGTACAGGGCTCTGGAAACACCATATATTTT. It translates to CASSLVQGSGNTIYF.

This rearrangement joins TRBV6-5 to TRBJ1-1, with D possibly TRBD1 on 6 matching bases. The CDR3 runs 12 residues. V was pared by 5 bases and J by 8 bases, with 12 bases between. Germline CDR1 and CDR2: MNHEY and SVGAGI. CDR3 region: CASSDRTVEAFF. CDR3 bases: TGTGCCAGCAGTGACCGGACAGTAGAAGCTTTCTTT.

A word on this clone: Other nucleotide sequences in the sample specify the same CDR3. V and J are TRBV10-1 and TRBJ2-7; 9 bases align to TRBD2. Germline V gene data show CDR1 as WNHNN and CDR2 as SYGVQD (reference sequence). This CDR3 region has 13 residues. V was clipped by 4 bases and J by 2 bases; unmatched bases: 0. The CDR3 here is CASSASGAYEQYF. In DNA, the CDR3 is TGCGCCAGCAGTGCTAGCGGGGCCTACGAGCAGTACTTC.

The V call is TRBV10-2, the J call TRBJ2-7; 12 bases map to TRBD2. This CDR3 is 14 amino acids long. Germline CDR1 and CDR2: WSHSY and SAAADI. The ends lost 7 bases at V and 3 bases at J; junction bases unmatched: 4. CDR3 loop: CASTRTSGNYEQYF. Here the CDR3 DNA reads TGCGCCAGCACCAGGACTAGCGGGAACTACGAGCAGTACTTC.

This sequence joins TRBV5-6 and TRBJ1-3; D is undetermined. This CDR3 is built from 13 residues. Germline CDR1 and CDR2: SGHDT and YYEEEE. The germline V and J ends were trimmed by 4 bases and 4 bases, with 9 bases remaining between them. The CDR3 region has the DNA TGTGCCAGCAGCAGAAGCTACGGAAACACCATATATTTT. The encoded protein is CASSRSYGNTIYF.

V is TRBV7-9 and J is TRBJ2-7, with D perhaps TRBD1 (6 bases). The CDR3 spans 14 residues. V dropped 5 bases and J dropped 0 bases, with 11 bases sitting between them. Looked up from germline, CDR1 is SEHNR and CDR2 is FQNEAQ (reference sequence). The CDR3 region is CASSPWDISYEQYF. As DNA, the CDR3 is TGTGCCAGCAGCCCGTGGGACATCTCCTACGAGCAGTACTTC.

The chain combines TRBV4-1 with TRBJ2-1; 7 bases are a match to TRBD2. Per the germline V gene, CDR1 is MGHRA and CDR2 is YSYEKL. This CDR3 region has 14 residues. V lost 5 bases, J lost 8 bases, and 9 bases stayed unmatched. The CDR3 sequence: CASSSFGGVDEQFF. In DNA form, the CDR3 reads TGCGCCAGCAGCTCCTTTGGGGGGGTGGATGAGCAGTTCTTC.

The V gene is TRBV20-1, the J gene TRBJ1-3; D remains unclear. Germline loops: CDR1 DFQATT, CDR2 SNEGSKA (reference sequence). There are 11 residues in the CDR3. V lost 6 bases to trimming and J lost 7 bases, with 10 bases between them. In DNA form, the CDR3 reads TGCAGTGCCCTCCTCCGGAACACCATATATTTT. Translation gives CSALLRNTIYF.

This clone came up once. The CDR3 DNA reads as TGTGCCAGCAGCCGCGGACAGGGAGTATGGTCACCCCTCCACTTT. Residues: CASSRGQGVWSPLHF. The chain employs TRBV11-2 and TRBJ1-6; TRBD1 matches at 8 bases. The junction had 10 bases not matched to a gene; V was cut back by 5 bases and J by 10 bases. Per germline, CDR1 SGHAT and CDR2 FQNNGV. This CDR3 has 15 amino acids.

The V and J genes are TRBV29-1 and TRBJ1-1; maybe TRBD1 (6 bases). Trimming took off 4 bases at V and 6 bases at J, with 9 bases between the two ends. The CDR3 has 11 amino acids. Germline V gene lookup returns CDR1 SQVTM and CDR2 ANQGSEA. The CDR3 protein is CSVAGQPEAFF. The DNA for the CDR3 is TGCAGCGTTGCGGGACAACCTGAAGCTTTCTTT. The entire variable domain, with the rest obtained from reference TRBV29-1 and TRBJ1-1, is as follows: SAVISQKPSRDICQRGTSLTIQCQVDSQVTMMFWYRQQPGQSLTLIATANQGSEATYESGFVIDKFPISRPNLTFSTLTVSNMSPEDSSIYLCSVAGQPEAFFGQGTRLTVV.

V and J are TRBV2 and TRBJ2-1; 14 nucleotides align to TRBD2. Trimming took 8 bases from V and 10 from J; bases not matched to a gene: 7. This CDR3 is 14 amino acids long. CDR1 is SNHLY and CDR2 is FYNNEI in the germline V gene. The chain's CDR3 is CASPGTSGSYEQFF. For the CDR3, the DNA is TGTGCCAGCCCCGGGACTAGCGGGAGCTACGAGCAGTTCTTC. Variable domain in full (rest from reference TRBV2 and TRBJ2-1): EPEVTQTPSHQVTQMGQEVILRCVPISNHLYFYWYRQILGQKVEFLVSFYNNEISEKSEIFDDQFSVERPDGSNFTLKIRSTKLEDSAMYFCASPGTSGSYEQFFGPGTRLTVL.

The chain is built from TRBV4-1 and TRBJ2-3; no clear D. Per germline, CDR1 MGHRA and CDR2 YSYEKL. The CDR3 spans 17 residues. V lost 1 base and J 0 bases, leaving 14 bases between the germline ends. The chain's CDR3 is CASSQVSRRASTDTQYF. The CDR3 DNA reads TGCGCCAGCAGCCAAGTAAGCCGAAGAGCTAGCACAGATACGCAGTATTTT.

This chain joins TRBV10-1 and TRBJ1-5; D remains ambiguous. Trimming pared 6 bases from V and 7 bases from J, leaving 13 bases between. Germline values: CDR1 WNHNN, CDR2 SYGVQD (reference sequence). The CDR3 has 13 amino acids. The CDR3 nucleotides read TGCGCCAGCAGCTGGAACGGGGAACAGCCCCAGCATTTT. Encoded protein: CASSWNGEQPQHF.

The rearrangement links TRBV9 to TRBJ1-2; 7 bases are a match to TRBD1. Germline lookup yields CDR1 SGDLS and CDR2 YYNGEE. The CDR3 runs 12 residues. The V segment lost 7 bases and the J segment 4 bases; nucleotides outside the gene matches: 4. CDR3 DNA sequence: TGTGCCAGCTCCGGGACAGTCTATGGCTACACCTTC. This encodes CASSGTVYGYTF.

The V and J genes are TRBV6-1 and TRBJ2-7; D is undetermined. The CDR3 extends over 11 amino acids. Germline CDR1 MNHNS, CDR2 SASEGT. The V gene lost 5 bases and the J gene lost 3 bases, with 5 bases spanning the gap. DNA of the CDR3: TGTGCCAGCAGTATGTACTACGAGCAGTACTTC. Protein sequence: CASSMYYEQYF.

This clone was seen just once. The chain is built from TRBV11-2 and TRBJ2-7; D may be TRBD1 (6 bases). This CDR3 is built from 15 residues. CDR1 SGHAT and CDR2 FQNNGV come from the germline V gene. V was trimmed by 1 base and J by 4 bases, leaving 14 bases between them. CDR3 region: CASSLAAAGTYEQYF. The CDR3 nucleotides are TGTGCCAGCAGCTTAGCGGCCGCTGGGACATACGAGCAGTACTTC.

This rearrangement joins TRBV30 to TRBJ2-1; 9 positions match TRBD2. CDR1 and CDR2 from the germline V gene are GTSNPN and SVGIG (reference sequence). The trim removed 5 bases at V and 4 bases at J, leaving 6 bases unmatched. This CDR3 is 14 amino acids long. The CDR3 bases are TGTGCCTGGTCTAGCGGGGATGAGTACAATGAGCAGTTCTTC. Amino acids: CAWSSGDEYNEQFF.

V usage is TRBV10-3 and J usage is TRBJ2-3; D remains unclear. CDR1 and CDR2 from the germline V gene are ENHRY and SYGVKD. CDR3 length: 13 residues. V was cut by 0 bases and J by 8 bases, with 9 bases left in between. The CDR3 region has the DNA TGTGCCATCAGTGAGTCTGGAGTTGGTACGCAGTATTTT. Amino acids: CAISESGVGTQYF.

The rearrangement links TRBV19 to TRBJ2-1; TRBD2 agrees at 8 bases. Trimming removed 5 bases from V and 6 bases from J; junction bases left unmatched: 6. This CDR3 is 14 amino acids long. CDR1 is LNHDA and CDR2 is SQIVND in the germline V gene (reference sequence). In DNA form, the CDR3 reads TGTGCCAGTAGTTCGGGAGGGGGGGCCAATGAGCAGTTCTTC. It is translated as CASSSGGGANEQFF.